This is a list of T cell receptor beta chains from one sample in a study of cytomegalovirus exposure and HLA in healthy donors. Data came from immunoSEQ multiplex PCR; TCRdb stores just in-frame clones and leaves some out. The sample records over 200,000 clones, around 88% being singletons. Sample: PBMCs. The receptor set was obtained from a woman aged 18 to 35 in good health and CMV-seronegative. CDR3s include the opening cysteine and the closing phenylalanine or tryptophan. D genes are given only for firm matches. Part of the rows lack a size; the others show once, few, many or a class for expanded clones.

J gene | clone size | D gene | V gene | CDR3 protein | CDR3 DNA
TRBJ2-4 | - | - | TRBV7-2 | CASSSTGTSNIQYF | TGTGCCAGCAGCTCGACCGGGACTTCCAACATTCAGTACTTC
TRBJ1-1 | - | - | TRBV2 | CASSESGGGEAFF | TGTGCCAGCAGTGAATCGGGGGGCGGCGAAGCTTTCTTT
TRBJ2-7 | - | - | TRBV4-1 | CASSPLWGLGYEQYF | TGCGCCAGCAGCCCCCTCTGGGGACTCGGGTACGAGCAGTACTTC
TRBJ1-2 | - | - | TRBV19 | CASSLVTGYNYGYTF | TGTGCCAGTAGCTTGGTAACCGGGTATAACTATGGCTACACCTTC
TRBJ2-3 | - | - | TRBV12-5 | CASGLGGPDTQYF | TGTGCTAGTGGTTTGGGAGGCCCAGATACGCAGTATTTT
TRBJ1-1 | - | - | TRBV5-4 | CASSFPRNTEAFF | TGTGCCAGCAGCTTCCCCCGGAACACTGAAGCTTTCTTT
TRBJ1-2 | - | TRBD1 | TRBV9 | CASSVGQGRDNYGYTF | TGTGCCAGCAGCGTCGGACAGGGTAGGGATAACTATGGCTACACCTTC
TRBJ2-7 | - | - | TRBV15 | CATRENYEQYF | TGTGCCACCCGGGAGAACTACGAGCAGTACTTC
TRBJ1-2 | - | - | TRBV7-2 | CASSTSLGQGYTF | TGTGCCAGCAGCACTAGTTTAGGGCAGGGCTACACCTTC
TRBJ2-7 | once | - | TRBV6-5 | CASSYNGRTREQYF | TGTGCCAGCAGTTACAACGGGAGAACGCGCGAGCAGTACTTC
TRBJ2-5 | - | TRBD1 | TRBV7-8 | CASTPGQAKKETQYF | TGTGCCAGCACCCCGGGACAGGCGAAAAAAGAGACCCAGTACTTC
TRBJ2-1 | - | TRBD1 | TRBV4-3 | CASSQETGYPYNEQFF | TGCGCCAGCAGCCAAGAGACAGGGTATCCCTACAATGAGCAGTTCTTC
TRBJ2-5 | once | TRBD1 | TRBV19 | CASRRQGWETQYF | TGTGCCAGCCGGAGACAGGGGTGGGAGACCCAGTACTTC
TRBJ2-1 | once | TRBD2 | TRBV7-8 | CASSPKLSGGGEQFF | TGTGCCAGCAGCCCAAAACTGTCGGGCGGGGGTGAGCAGTTCTTC
TRBJ2-2 | - | TRBD1 | TRBV5-8 | CASSPGTGVPGELFF | TGTGCCAGCAGCCCTGGGACAGGGGTTCCCGGGGAGCTGTTTTTT
TRBJ1-2 | once | TRBD1 | TRBV28 | CASSIDRGNGYTF | TGTGCCAGCAGCATTGACAGGGGCAATGGCTACACCTTC